The rows below give T cell receptor beta chains drawn from one sample of a study of shared clonotypes between healthy human individuals. Method: immunoSEQ multiplex PCR; TCRdb's copy keeps in-frame clones and lacks some. This sample has some 1,600,000 clones, with about 98% found just once. Sequencing input: naive CD4+ T cells sorted from blood. All receptors derive from a man aged 25-45 years in good health. Both conserved end residues are part of each CDR3. A D gene is named only where the DNA matches it firmly. Size tells how often a clone was seen (once, few, many) or the class of an expanded clone, and some rows leave it out.

j_call v_call d_call clone_size cdr3_nt cdr3_aa
TRBJ2-5 TRBV9 . once TGTGCCAGCAGCGTCTCGAGTTCATGGACCCAGTACTTC CASSVSSSWTQYF
TRBJ2-1 TRBV7-2 TRBD2 . TGTGCCAGCAGCTTATCACTAGCGGGAGGGCGAAATGAGCAGTTCTTC CASSLSLAGGRNEQFF
TRBJ1-2 TRBV29-1 . . TGCAGCGTTGAAGGAAGGTATGGCTACACCTTC CSVEGRYGYTF
TRBJ2-7 TRBV14 TRBD2 . TGTGCCAGCAGCCACCGTCGCGGGAGTAGCGCCTACGAGCAGTACTTC CASSHRRGSSAYEQYF
TRBJ2-3 TRBV10-3 TRBD2 . TGTGCCACCCGGACTAGCGGGAGGAATAGCACAGATACGCAGTATTTT CATRTSGRNSTDTQYF
TRBJ2-3 TRBV7-9 TRBD2 . TGTGCCAGCAGCCGCCCGGGACTAGCCCCAGATACGCAGTATTTT CASSRPGLAPDTQYF
TRBJ2-1 TRBV25-1 . . TGTGCCAGCAGTGACCAGGTTGAGCAGTTCTTC CASSDQVEQFF
TRBJ1-4 TRBV5-1 . once TGCGCCAGCAGCTTTTCTTTAAGTTTCGGGCAGGGTTATGAAAAACTGTTTTTT CASSFSLSFGQGYEKLFF
TRBJ2-5 TRBV28 TRBD2 . TGTGCCAGCAGTTTCCCCACTAGCGGGAGCGAGACCCAGTACTTC CASSFPTSGSETQYF
TRBJ1-5 TRBV19 . . TGTGCCAGTAGTATACCGGACAAGAGCAATCAGCCCCAGCATTTT CASSIPDKSNQPQHF
TRBJ2-1 TRBV7-9 . . TGTGCCAGCAGCTTGGAACACCGCACAGGGAAGGGGTCCTACAATGAGCAGTTCTTC CASSLEHRTGKGSYNEQFF
TRBJ2-7 TRBV7-9 TRBD2 . TGTGCCAGCAGCCTTAGGACTAGCGGGATTAACAGCGAGCAGTACTTC CASSLRTSGINSEQYF
TRBJ2-7 TRBV5-1 TRBD2 . TGCGCCAGCAGCGCACTAGCGGGAGGCGGCGAGCAGTACTTC CASSALAGGGEQYF
TRBJ2-7 TRBV6-1 . . TGTGCCAGCACCAGTGGGAGGCCTACCTACGAGCAGTACTTC CASTSGRPTYEQYF
TRBJ2-7 TRBV5-1 TRBD2 . TGCGCCAGCAGCTTGAGGACTAGCGGGAGCTCCTACGAGCAGTACTTC CASSLRTSGSSYEQYF
TRBJ2-7 TRBV12-1 . . TGTGCCAGCAGCAATGGACAAATGGTTAGAGAGCAGTACTTC CASSNGQMVREQYF
TRBJ1-1 TRBV18 . . TGTGCCAGCTCACCACTGTTTCTCAAAGGGGACACTGAAGCTTTCTTT CASSPLFLKGDTEAFF
TRBJ2-7 TRBV2 TRBD1 . TGTGCCAGCTTGCGGGACAGGGGTTCCTACGAGCAGTACTTC CASLRDRGSYEQYF
TRBJ2-2 TRBV11-3 TRBD1 . TGTGCCAGCAGTGGGACAGGTCTTGAGCTGTTTTTT CASSGTGLELFF
TRBJ2-2 TRBV4-3 . . TGCGCCAGCAGCCAAGAGGTGGCAGGCGCCGCGAACACCGGGGAGCTGTTTTTT CASSQEVAGAANTGELFF
TRBJ2-1 TRBV9 TRBD1 . TGTGCCAGCAGCATCTCGACAGGGGGCTCGGTCAATGAGCAGTTCTTC CASSISTGGSVNEQFF
TRBJ2-1 TRBV11-2 TRBD2 . TGTGCCAGCAGCTTTTCTAGGGCTAGCGGGAGGCGATTTTACAATGAGCAGTTCTTC CASSFSRASGRRFYNEQFF
TRBJ2-3 TRBV5-5 . . TGTGCCAGCAGCTCAACGACAGACACAGATACGCAGTATTTT CASSSTTDTDTQYF
TRBJ2-3 TRBV6-5 . . TGTGCCAGCAGCCGGGGCAGGGGTACAGATACGCAGTATTTT CASSRGRGTDTQYF
TRBJ2-1 TRBV28 TRBD2 . TGTGCCAGCAGTCGAGCGGGAGACCCGGGGTACAATGAGCAGTTCTTC CASSRAGDPGYNEQFF
TRBJ2-7 TRBV14 . . TGTGCCATTAGGGCCCGTGGTCCGTACGAGCAGTACTTC CAIRARGPYEQYF
TRBJ2-3 TRBV5-1 . . TGCGCCAGCAGCTTGGGGGAGGCCACAGATACGCAGTATTTT CASSLGEATDTQYF
TRBJ2-7 TRBV5-4 . once TGTGCCAGCAGCTTTGTTTCCCCTGTCGGGAGAGGAGCCTACGAGCAGTACTTC CASSFVSPVGRGAYEQYF
TRBJ2-3 TRBV11-3 TRBD1 . TGTGCCAGCAGCCCAGGAAGACAGGGGGCAAATTTGGGCACAGATACGCAGTATTTT CASSPGRQGANLGTDTQYF
TRBJ2-1 TRBV28 . . TGTGCCAGCAGTTTAACCAGGCCCAGGTTATTGCAGTTCTTC CASSLTRPRLLQFF
TRBJ2-3 TRBV28 . . TGTGCCAGCAGCTGGGGGGATACGCAGTATTTT CASSWGDTQYF
TRBJ2-5 TRBV7-9 . once TGTGCCAGCAGCCGGGTGTGGTCCCCAGAGACCCAGTACTTC CASSRVWSPETQYF
TRBJ1-5 TRBV2 . few TGTGCCAGCAGTGACGGCAATCAGCCCCAGCATTTT CASSDGNQPQHF
TRBJ2-5 TRBV7-2 TRBD2 . TGTGCCAGCAGCTTGGGGTCCCTAGCGGGAGTCCAAGAGACCCAGTACTTC CASSLGSLAGVQETQYF
TRBJ2-7 TRBV6-1 TRBD2 . TGTGCCAGCAGACTAGCGGGAGACAACGAGCAGTACTTC CASRLAGDNEQYF
TRBJ2-5 TRBV6-1 TRBD1 once TGTGCCAGCAGTGAGGACAGGGTCATAGAGACCCAGTACTTC CASSEDRVIETQYF
TRBJ2-7 TRBV18 . . TGTGCCAGCTCACCCGGGAGCTACGAGCAGTACTTC CASSPGSYEQYF
TRBJ1-1 TRBV7-6 . . TGTGCCAGCAGCCAACTGACAGGATCTGAAGCTTTCTTT CASSQLTGSEAFF
TRBJ2-1 TRBV19 TRBD2 . TGTGCCAGTAGACCTAGCGGGAACGGCTACAATGAGCAGTTCTTC CASRPSGNGYNEQFF
TRBJ2-3 TRBV5-1 . . TGCGCCAGCGCAGGGGCGGATACGCAGTATTTT CASAGADTQYF
TRBJ1-1 TRBV6-1 TRBD1 . TGTGCCAGCAGGGGACAGCCCACGAACACTGAAGCTTTCTTT CASRGQPTNTEAFF
TRBJ1-2 TRBV13 . . TGTGCCAGCAGCCCGGGTGGTAACTATGGCTACACCTTC CASSPGGNYGYTF
TRBJ2-3 TRBV5-4 . . TGTGCCAGCAGCTCCGGCCGAGACTTCACAGATACGCAGTATTTT CASSSGRDFTDTQYF
TRBJ2-7 TRBV5-4 TRBD2 . TGTGCCAGCAGCGGGAGTGAGGGCGGGAGGCTCTACGAGCAGTACTTC CASSGSEGGRLYEQYF
TRBJ2-1 TRBV19 TRBD1 . TGTGCCAGTAGACCGAAATCGGGACAGGGGGTCCTCGAGCAGTTCTTC CASRPKSGQGVLEQFF
TRBJ2-1 TRBV5-1 . . TGCGCCAGCAGCTTGGGCTCAATTCGCGACAGGTCCAATCAAGGGAATGAGCAGTTCTTC CASSLGSIRDRSNQGNEQFF
TRBJ1-5 TRBV18 . . TGTGCCAGCTCCCTCGGGGGGTTCAATCAGCCCCAGCATTTT CASSLGGFNQPQHF
TRBJ1-2 TRBV28 . . TGTGCCAGCAGTATATACTATGGCTACACCTTC CASSIYYGYTF
TRBJ2-1 TRBV9 TRBD1 once TGTGCCAGCAGCGTTGGGACAGCCGCAAAAGACAATGAGCAGTTCTTC CASSVGTAAKDNEQFF
TRBJ2-7 TRBV30 TRBD1 . TGTGCCATCCGCCGGGACAGGGACACCTACGAGCAGTACTTC CAIRRDRDTYEQYF
TRBJ2-1 TRBV12-5 . once TGTGCTAGTGGTTTGCTTGGGCTTGGGCAGTCGGGCAATGAGCAGTTCTTC CASGLLGLGQSGNEQFF
TRBJ1-4 TRBV27 TRBD1 . TGTGCCAGCAGTTTACGGTCCGCAGGGGGAAATGAAAAACTGTTTTTT CASSLRSAGGNEKLFF
TRBJ2-7 TRBV4-3 TRBD1 . TGCGCCAGCAGCCAGAGGAGGGACAGGGGAGGCTACGAGCAGTACTTC CASSQRRDRGGYEQYF
TRBJ1-2 TRBV5-4 TRBD1 . TGTGCCAGCAGCTTGGTGGGACAGTCTATTGGCTACACCTTC CASSLVGQSIGYTF
TRBJ2-2 TRBV18 TRBD1 . TGTGCCAGCTCACCCAGACAGGGGGACACCGGGGAGCTGTTTTTT CASSPRQGDTGELFF